The rows below give T cell receptor beta chains drawn from one sample of a study of T-cell memory formation after mild COVID-19. TCRdb processed the 5' RACE reads anew with MiXCR; each CDR3 protein has one entry. In the table there are about 250,000 distinct CDR3 sequences, approximately 15% of which are singletons. Material: PBMCs or a T cell subset sorted from them (not recorded which). These TCRs come from an adult woman who had mild COVID-19 (a few samples of this study predate the infection). Cell type and time point are not known. CDR3s include the opening cysteine and the closing phenylalanine or tryptophan.

V	J	CDR3
TRBV27	TRBJ2-5	CASSVRREETQYF
TRBV24-1	TRBJ2-5	CATSDLFSKETQYF
TRBV24-1	TRBJ2-2	CATGDRGSTGELFF
TRBV4-2	TRBJ1-1	CASSQEGGTGFTEAFF
TRBV25-1	TRBJ1-3	CASSAGRNTIYF
TRBV5-4	TRBJ1-1	CASTPGGTSRVAEAFF
TRBV7-9	TRBJ2-2	CASSLGLLAGNTGELFF
TRBV5-4	TRBJ1-4	CASSLGPATNEKLFF
TRBV20-1	TRBJ1-1	CSARRKGRLCTEAFF
TRBV6-5	TRBJ2-1	CASSYSSAINEQFF
TRBV4-3	TRBJ2-1	CASSQATSGRNEQFF
TRBV5-5	TRBJ2-7	CASSLNSWDAYEQYF
TRBV7-2	TRBJ1-4	CASSQDRGKEKLFF
TRBV12-3/TRBV12-4	TRBJ2-2	CASSLVGQGSGELFF
TRBV6-1	TRBJ2-5	CASSEYQETQYF
TRBV3-1	TRBJ1-6	CASSRISVAADNSPLHF
TRBV4-1	TRBJ2-5	CASSQVRGSGGIRETQYF
TRBV29-1	TRBJ2-3	CSVHGTSGSTDTQYF
TRBV4-2	TRBJ2-1	CASSQGTSGENEQFF
TRBV9	TRBJ1-1	CASSVGIRGGTEAFF
TRBV2	TRBJ2-7	CASRRSGTGVGEQYF
TRBV10-3	TRBJ2-7	CAISDSVRVAYEQYF